The present T cell receptor beta chain was sequenced within a study of shared clonotypes between healthy human individuals. Regarding the study as a whole: Naive subsets typically showed greater estimated richness than memory subsets.

Free of recent acute infections or vaccinations, the donors were healthy HIV-negative adults. The split of CD4+ cells yielded CD45RA+ naive and CD45RA-negative memory subsets. With respect to this clone: Its antigen is unknown.

V lost 4 bases to trimming and J lost 8 bases, with 18 bases between them. Germline CDR1 SGHRS, CDR2 YFSETQ. CDR3 length: 14 residues. The assay was immunoSEQ multiplex PCR, and TCRdb's table has in-frame clones only and misses some. The sample includes around 980,000 clones, 75% to 85% of them seen just once. Material: memory CD4+ T cells from PBMCs. This sample's subset: CD45RA-negative fraction. This sequence joins TRBV5-1 and TRBJ1-1; unclear D gene. The source of this sequence is a young man in good health. Some clones in this sample may be carry-over from other donors' samples. CDR3 DNA: TGCGCCAGCAGCCCTGGGGTCGAGGGCGCGGAAGCTTTCTTT. Its protein product is CASSPGVEGAEAFF.